This T cell receptor beta chain was captured by sequencing in a study of spatial heterogeneity in lung cancer (dated by TCRdb to between 2018 and 2020). For context, the study as a whole: Beta-chain transcripts were consistently detected in greater numbers than alpha-chain transcripts, which likely reflected higher beta-chain transcript abundance. TCR alpha and beta repertoires were quantitatively compared across multiple tumor regions, matched nontumor lung and blood in non-small cell lung cancer. In tumor regions, TCR transcript counts showed a strong correlation with a T cell transcriptional module score derived from matched bulk RNA-seq. At surgery, both alpha and beta chains were TCR-sequenced in 200 to 250 tumor regions, fewer than 80 matched nontumor lung samples and a few dozen PBMC samples. In the raw uncorrected reads, each unique combination of TCR and UMI appeared more than ten times on average. The study linked features of the TCR repertoire to counts of nonsynonymous mutations, which were determined by whole-exome sequencing of tumor tissue. Results and caveats for the whole study, not just this receptor: The number of expanded intratumoral alpha and beta TCRs correlated with the tumor nonsynonymous mutation count. The count of ubiquitous expanded TCRs correlated with the count of ubiquitous nonsynonymous mutations, and the count of regional expanded TCRs correlated with the count of regional nonsynonymous mutations. TCR-seq coverage of tumor T cells was estimated to be only 6% to 7.5% for alpha chains and 13% for beta chains. Additional single-cell paired TCR alpha and beta sequencing was considered necessary to confirm, at a functional level, the hypothesis that regional TCRs recognize regional mutations.

Libraries were made using 5' RACE. Sequencing relied on a NextSeq 500. In the TCR library protocol, a unique molecular identifier was attached to each TCR cDNA molecule so that PCR and sequencing errors could be corrected. In the authors' own workflow: TCR identification, UMI-based error correction and CDR3 extraction were performed with Decombinator tools. TCRs above a frequency of 2 per 1,000, corresponding to the top 1% of the tumor frequency distribution, were defined as expanded. Expanded tumor TCRs were classed as regional if statistically deemed absent (corrected P<0.05) from at least one tumor region, otherwise ubiquitous. Renyi diversity was computed with the R vegan package after each repertoire had been subsampled 100 times to 5,000 TCRs. To build CDR3 similarity networks, amino acid triplet string-kernel similarity was used, and CDR3s were connected when their pairwise similarity was above 0.82. TCRdb's own reprocessing of the public reads used fastp at Q25 and MiXCR and kept productive beta chains. Rows with a matching CDR3 protein are joined into one entry that keeps the most common DNA and genes. The V and J calls shown here were made by TCRdb, not taken from the authors' results. This sample holds more than 1,200 distinct CDR3 sequences; approximately 10% were observed only once. The biggest ten clones account for around 30% of the sample.

This clonotype was observed a few times. Its antigen remains undetermined. Per-nucleotide qualities are absent, and no much larger clonotype sits a single base away. This beta chain turned up in a library designed for alpha chains; as an off-target read, its abundance says little. The label giving this sample's time point can be read as: sample taken at primary tumor resection. Donors were 72 patients with early-stage, untreated non-small cell lung cancer from the lung TRACERx cohort. For TCR sequencing, whole RNA was extracted from tumor and nontumor lung tissue, or from cryopreserved PBMC samples, and no cell sorting was done. A patient was chosen for TCR sequencing only when enough RNA was available from at least two tumor regions. Before being selected, tumor and adjacent nontumor lung specimens were reviewed by a lung pathologist. V trim: 5 bases; J trim: 0 bases; unmatched bases: 6. Per the germline V gene, MNHEY is the CDR1 and SVGEGT is the CDR2. The CDR3, cysteine through phenylalanine, is 17 amino acids long. Of the read, only the CDR3 DNA is kept; its 51 bases are in frame from base 1.

The V gene is TRBV6-2 or TRBV6-3 and the J gene is TRBJ2-1, with 11 central nucleotides matching TRBD2. The sequences come from lung tumor tissue, collected at surgery. This receptor was obtained from a female donor with early-stage non-small cell lung cancer. CDR3 reads: CASSTGSGRGSYNEQFF. The base sequence is TGTGCCAGCAGTACCGGTAGCGGGAGGGGCTCCTACAATGAGCAGTTCTTC.